This T cell receptor (beta chain) was recorded in a study of immune characterization of retroperitoneal liposarcoma (dated by TCRdb to between 2019 and 2020). At the junction V is shortened by 6 bases and J by 4 bases, with 25 bases in between. From the germline V gene, CDR1 is MNHNS and CDR2 is SASEGT. Measured from the cysteine to the phenylalanine, the CDR3 is 18 residues long. Only CDR3 DNA remains: 54 bases, in frame from the first base. With regard to this clonotype: Its antigen remains unidentified. No quality values exist for individual bases; no much larger clone is one base distant.

Library preparation employed PCR. The run used a NextSeq 500. TCRdb took the public reads, trimmed them with fastp at Q25, ran MiXCR for clone calling and kept in-frame beta chains. Rows with a matching CDR3 protein are joined into one entry that keeps the most common DNA and genes. Counted in this sample were more than 15,000 distinct CDR3 sequences; under 45% of them appeared once. The top ten hold 6% to 7.5% of the sample. The sequenced material came from blood. The TCR sequence derives from a male donor with retroperitoneal liposarcoma. This chain joins TRBV6-1 to TRBJ2-1; the D segment may tentatively be TRBD1 or TRBD2, each giving 5 matched bases. In nucleotides, the sequence is TGTGCCAGCAGGCTTGAACGGGACCAACCGCCCCCTTACAATGAGCAGTTCTTC. Translated, it reads CASRLERDQPPPYNEQFF.